The 2 T cell receptor beta chains listed next were all sequenced from one sample in a study of shared clonotypes between healthy human individuals. CD45RO-negative cells were positively selected for CCR7, leaving out terminally differentiated effector memory CD45RA+ cells. Libraries were prepared by immunoSEQ multiplex PCR; TCRdb keeps only in-frame clonotypes and omits some of them. The data contain more than 600,000 clones, around 92% of them seen just once; the ten biggest clones take up approximately 24%. Sequencing input: naive CD8+ T cells sorted from blood. These receptors all come from a man aged 25-45 years in good health.

The rearrangement uses TRBV7-2 and TRBJ2-7; TRBD1 matches 7 bases. V was pared by 4 bases and J by 3 bases, with 9 bases of the junction left unmatched. The CDR3 consists of 15 residues. Germline CDR1 is SGHTA and CDR2 is FQGNSA. In nucleotides, the CDR3 is TGTGCCAGCAGCTACTACAGGGGAATGGACTACGAGCAGTACTTC. Translation gives CASSYYRGMDYEQYF.

The chain combines TRBV29-1 with TRBJ2-1; TRBD2 aligns across 9 bases. The V gene end was trimmed by 3 bases and the J gene end by 5 bases; junction bases not matched to a gene: 2. The CDR3 has 13 residues. In germline, CDR1 is SQVTM, CDR2 ANQGSEA. DNA for the CDR3: TGCAGCGTTGAGTCTAGCGGGAACAATGAGCAGTTCTTC. Translating it yields CSVESSGNNEQFF.